This T cell receptor beta chain was recorded in a study of cytomegalovirus exposure and HLA in healthy donors. V lost 0 bases, J lost 5 bases, and 6 bases stayed unmatched. The CDR3 length is 16 residues. Germline CDR1 is SGHAT and CDR2 is FQNNGV. 13 Jbeta primers and 60 Vbeta primers were used for the PCR. TCRdb's table, derived via immunoSEQ multiplex PCR, lists solely in-frame clones and lacks some. The sample carries some 200,000 clones, approximately 70% recorded once. This sequence was found in a man between 35 and 55 years old in good health and CMV-seropositive. V usage is TRBV11-2 and J usage is TRBJ2-1; 8 nucleotides match TRBD1. The sequenced sample consisted of PBMCs. In nucleotides, the CDR3 is TGTGCCAGCAGCTTAGATCGTGCAGGGGGCAACAATGAGCAGTTCTTC. It translates to CASSLDRAGGNNEQFF.